Below are 5 T cell receptor beta chains sequenced from a single sample in a study of T cells after yellow fever vaccination. TCRdb used MiXCR to reprocess the 5' RACE reads, holding one entry per CDR3 protein. The repertoire holds approximately 180,000 distinct CDR3 sequences, with 5.5% to 8% as singletons. The material was CD4+ T cells sorted from PBMCs, obtained on the day of the first yellow fever vaccination. Receptors originate from a man aged 18 to 35 who received the YFV17D yellow fever vaccine.

This clonotype was observed many times. The gene calls are TRBV7-2 and TRBJ2-7; no clear D. V lost 3 bases and J 1 base, leaving 4 bases between the germline ends. This CDR3 region has 12 residues. CDR1 and CDR2 from the germline V gene are SGHTA and FQGNSA. CDR3 in amino acids: CASSFPSYEQYF. CDR3 DNA: TGTGCCAGCAGCTTCCCTTCCTACGAGCAGTACTTC.

The rearrangement links TRBV25-1 to TRBJ2-3; TRBD1 matches at 9 bases. This CDR3 contains 15 residues. Trimming at V came to 3 bases and at J to 6 bases, leaving 7 bases not matched to a gene. Germline V gene sequence: CDR1 MGHDK, CDR2 SYGVNS. CDR3 region: CASSDDRGDWDTQYF. The CDR3 region has the DNA TGTGCCAGCAGTGACGACAGGGGGGATTGGGATACGCAGTATTTT.

The table lists this clonotype with many counts. The rearrangement joins TRBV18 to TRBJ2-4; D unclear. The CDR3 is 15 residues long. Between the trimmed V and J ends, which lost 4 bases and 0 bases, there was a span of 10 bases. Germline CDR1 reads KGHSH; CDR2 reads LQKENI. The CDR3 is CASSRANGAKNIQYF. In DNA form, the CDR3 reads TGTGCCAGCTCACGGGCCAATGGAGCCAAAAACATTCAGTACTTC.

This clonotype was counted ten times or more. CDR3: CASSPPRTETQYF. The CDR3 region has the DNA TGTGCCAGCAGCCCGCCTAGAACGGAGACCCAGTACTTC. This chain links TRBV7-9 with TRBJ2-5, with D uncertain. Germline-derived CDR1 and CDR2 are SEHNR and FQNEAQ (reference sequence). The CDR3 length is 13 residues. The V end lost 5 bases, the J end lost 5 bases, and 12 bases lay between the germline ends. Full variable domain (rest looked up from reference TRBV7-9 and TRBJ2-5): DTGVSQNPRHKITKRGQNVTFRCDPISEHNRLYWYRQTLGQGPEFLTYFQNEAQLEKSRLLSDRFSAERPKGSFSTLEIQRTEQGDSAMYLCASSPPRTETQYFGPGTRLLVL.

At least ten counts were recorded for this clonotype. The chain uses TRBV6-5 and TRBJ1-2, with D possibly TRBD1 on 6 matching bases. Germline V CDR1 and CDR2: MNHEY, SVGAGI. Trimming pared 2 bases from V and 4 bases from J, leaving 11 bases between. This CDR3 contains 14 residues. The CDR3 bases are TGTGCCAGCAGTTACGGGGGCGAGGGCTATGGCTACACCTTC. Protein product: CASSYGGEGYGYTF.